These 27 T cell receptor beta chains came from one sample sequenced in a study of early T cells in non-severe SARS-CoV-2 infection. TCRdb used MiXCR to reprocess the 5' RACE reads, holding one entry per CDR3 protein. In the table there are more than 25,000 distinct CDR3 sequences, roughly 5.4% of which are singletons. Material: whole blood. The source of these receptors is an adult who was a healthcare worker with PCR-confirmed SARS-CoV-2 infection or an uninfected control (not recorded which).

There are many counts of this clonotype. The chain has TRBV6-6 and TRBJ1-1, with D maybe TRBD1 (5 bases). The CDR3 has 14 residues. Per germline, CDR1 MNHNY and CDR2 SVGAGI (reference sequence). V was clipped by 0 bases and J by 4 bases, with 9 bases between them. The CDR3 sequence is CASSYSRQGTEAFF. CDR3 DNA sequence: TGTGCCAGCAGTTACTCGAGGCAGGGCACTGAAGCTTTCTTT.

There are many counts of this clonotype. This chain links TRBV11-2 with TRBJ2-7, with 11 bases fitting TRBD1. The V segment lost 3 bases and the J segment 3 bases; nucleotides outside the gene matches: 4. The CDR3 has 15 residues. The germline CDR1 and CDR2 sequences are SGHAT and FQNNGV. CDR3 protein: CASSFLGTGGYEQYF. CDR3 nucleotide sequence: TGTGCCAGCAGCTTTCTCGGGACAGGGGGCTACGAGCAGTACTTC.

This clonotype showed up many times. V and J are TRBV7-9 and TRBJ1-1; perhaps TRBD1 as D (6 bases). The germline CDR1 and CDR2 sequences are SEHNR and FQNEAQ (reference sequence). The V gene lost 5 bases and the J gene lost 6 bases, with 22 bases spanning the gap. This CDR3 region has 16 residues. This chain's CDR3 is CASSPTKPKGGSEAFF. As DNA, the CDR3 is TGTGCCAGCAGCCCTACGAAGCCTAAGGGGGGGTCTGAAGCTTTCTTT.

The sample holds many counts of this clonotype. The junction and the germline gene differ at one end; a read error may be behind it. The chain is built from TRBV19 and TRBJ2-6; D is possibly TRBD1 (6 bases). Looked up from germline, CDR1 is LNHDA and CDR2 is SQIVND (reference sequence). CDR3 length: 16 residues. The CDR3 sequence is CASSLETGAGANVLTF. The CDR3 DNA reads TGTGCCAGTAGTCTAGAGACAGGCGCTGGGGCCAACGTCCTGACTTTC.

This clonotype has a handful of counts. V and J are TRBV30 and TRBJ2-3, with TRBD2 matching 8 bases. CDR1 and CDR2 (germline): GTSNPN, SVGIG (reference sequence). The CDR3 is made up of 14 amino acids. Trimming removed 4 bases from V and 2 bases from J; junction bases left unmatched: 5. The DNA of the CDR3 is TGTGCCTGGACTCCGGGGGGGCCCACAGATACGCAGTATTTT. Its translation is CAWTPGGPTDTQYF.

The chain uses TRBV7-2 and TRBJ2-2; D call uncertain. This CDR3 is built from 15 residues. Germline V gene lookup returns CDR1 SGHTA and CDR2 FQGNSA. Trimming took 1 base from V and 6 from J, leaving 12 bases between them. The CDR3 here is CASSLDQLGPGELFF. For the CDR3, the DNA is TGTGCCAGCAGCTTAGACCAATTAGGGCCCGGGGAGCTGTTTTTT. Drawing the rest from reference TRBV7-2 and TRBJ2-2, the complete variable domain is GAGVSQSPSNKVTEKGKDVELRCDPISGHTALYWYRQSLGQGLEFLIYFQGNSAPDKSGLPSDRFSAERTGGSVSTLTIQRTQQEDSAVYLCASSLDQLGPGELFFGEGSRLTVL.

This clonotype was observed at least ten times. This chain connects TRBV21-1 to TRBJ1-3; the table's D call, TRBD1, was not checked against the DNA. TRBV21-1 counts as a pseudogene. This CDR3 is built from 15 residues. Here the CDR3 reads CASSRDDRDGNTIYF. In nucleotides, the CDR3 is TGTGCCAGCAGCAGAGATGACAGGGATGGAAACACCATATATTTT.

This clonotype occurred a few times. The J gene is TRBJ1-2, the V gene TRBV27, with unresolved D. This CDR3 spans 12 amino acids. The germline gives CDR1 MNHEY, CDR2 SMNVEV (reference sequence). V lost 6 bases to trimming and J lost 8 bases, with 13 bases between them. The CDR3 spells CASSSFGRGYTF. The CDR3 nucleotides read TGTGCCAGCAGCAGCTTTGGTAGGGGCTACACCTTC.

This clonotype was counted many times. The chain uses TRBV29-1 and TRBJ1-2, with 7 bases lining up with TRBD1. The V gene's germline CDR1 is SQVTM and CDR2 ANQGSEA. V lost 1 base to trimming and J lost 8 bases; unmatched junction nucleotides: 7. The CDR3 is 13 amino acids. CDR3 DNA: TGCAGCGTTGAAGGACAGGGAGTGGGCGGCTACACCTTC. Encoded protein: CSVEGQGVGGYTF.

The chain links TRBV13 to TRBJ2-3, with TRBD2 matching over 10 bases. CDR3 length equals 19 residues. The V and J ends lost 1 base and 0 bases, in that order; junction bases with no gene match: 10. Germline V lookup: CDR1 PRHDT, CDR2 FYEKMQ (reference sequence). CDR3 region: CASSLEASGGPLSTDTQYF. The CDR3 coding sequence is TGTGCCAGCAGCTTAGAGGCTAGCGGGGGACCACTTAGCACAGATACGCAGTATTTT.

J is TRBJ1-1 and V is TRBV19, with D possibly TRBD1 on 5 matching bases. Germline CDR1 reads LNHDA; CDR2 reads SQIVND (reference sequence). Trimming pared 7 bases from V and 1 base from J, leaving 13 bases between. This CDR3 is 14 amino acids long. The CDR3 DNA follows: TGTGCCAGTACCCCGGGGGGAGGGAACACTGAAGCTTTCTTT. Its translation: CASTPGGGNTEAFF.

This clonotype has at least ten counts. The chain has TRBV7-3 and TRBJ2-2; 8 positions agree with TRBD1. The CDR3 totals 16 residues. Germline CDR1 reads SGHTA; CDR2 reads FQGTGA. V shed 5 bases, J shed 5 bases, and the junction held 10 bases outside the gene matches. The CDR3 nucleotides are TGTGCCAGCAGCCCTGCCGGGACAGGAAAAACCGGGGAGCTGTTTTTT. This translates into CASSPAGTGKTGELFF.

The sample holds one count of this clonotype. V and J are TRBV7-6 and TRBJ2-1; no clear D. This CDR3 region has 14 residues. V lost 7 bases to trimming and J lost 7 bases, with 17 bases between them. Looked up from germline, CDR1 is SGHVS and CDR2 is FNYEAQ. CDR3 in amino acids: CASTLRGEKNEQFF. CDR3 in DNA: TGTGCCAGCACCTTGAGAGGAGAGAAAAATGAGCAGTTCTTC.

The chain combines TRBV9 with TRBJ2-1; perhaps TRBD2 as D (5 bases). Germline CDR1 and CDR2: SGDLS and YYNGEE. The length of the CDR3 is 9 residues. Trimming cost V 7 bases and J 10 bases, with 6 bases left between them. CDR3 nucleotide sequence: TGTGCCAGCCGGAGGGAGCAGTTCTTC. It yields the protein CASRREQFF.

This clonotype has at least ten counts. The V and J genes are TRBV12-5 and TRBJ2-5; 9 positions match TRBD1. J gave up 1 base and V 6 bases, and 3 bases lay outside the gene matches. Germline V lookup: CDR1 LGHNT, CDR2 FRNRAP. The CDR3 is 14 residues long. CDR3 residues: CASGPGQGQETQYF. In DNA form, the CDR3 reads TGTGCTAGTGGACCGGGACAGGGCCAAGAGACCCAGTACTTC.

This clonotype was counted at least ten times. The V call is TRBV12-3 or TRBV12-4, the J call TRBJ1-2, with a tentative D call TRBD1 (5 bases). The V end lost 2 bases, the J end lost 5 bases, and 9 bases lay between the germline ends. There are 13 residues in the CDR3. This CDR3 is CASSLSRGYGYTF. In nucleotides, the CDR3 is TGTGCCAGCAGTTTATCCCGGGGGTATGGCTACACCTTC.

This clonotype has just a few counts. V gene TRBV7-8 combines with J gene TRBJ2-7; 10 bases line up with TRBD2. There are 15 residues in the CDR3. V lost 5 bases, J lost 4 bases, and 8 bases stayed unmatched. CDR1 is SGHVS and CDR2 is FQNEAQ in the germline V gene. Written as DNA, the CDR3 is TGTGCCAGCAGCCCTAGCGGGGGCTTCACGTACGAGCAGTACTTC. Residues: CASSPSGGFTYEQYF.

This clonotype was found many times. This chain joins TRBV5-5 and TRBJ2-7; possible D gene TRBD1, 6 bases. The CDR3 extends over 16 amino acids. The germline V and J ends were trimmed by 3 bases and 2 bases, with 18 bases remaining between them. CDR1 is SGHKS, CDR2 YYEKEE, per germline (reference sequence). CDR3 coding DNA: TGTGCCAGCAGCTCCGTTAGGGGGACAACAACCTACGAGCAGTACTTC. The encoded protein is CASSSVRGTTTYEQYF. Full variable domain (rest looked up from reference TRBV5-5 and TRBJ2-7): DAGVTQSPTHLIKTRGQQVTLRCSPISGHKSVSWYQQVLGQGPQFIFQYYEKEERGRGNFPDRFSARQFPNYSSELNVNALLLGDSALYLCASSSVRGTTTYEQYFGPGTRLTVT.

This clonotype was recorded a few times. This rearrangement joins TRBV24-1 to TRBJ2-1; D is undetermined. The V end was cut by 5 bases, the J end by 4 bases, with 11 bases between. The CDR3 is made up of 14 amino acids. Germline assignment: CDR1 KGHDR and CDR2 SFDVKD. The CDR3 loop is CATSALDPYNEQFF. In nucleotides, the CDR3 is TGTGCCACCAGTGCCTTGGACCCTTACAATGAGCAGTTCTTC.

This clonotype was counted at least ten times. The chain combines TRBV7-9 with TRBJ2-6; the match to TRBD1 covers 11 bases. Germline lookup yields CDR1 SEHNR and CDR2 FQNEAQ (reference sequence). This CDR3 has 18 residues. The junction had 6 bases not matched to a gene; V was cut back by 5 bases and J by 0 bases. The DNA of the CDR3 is TGTGCCAGCAGCCCACCTGGACAGGGGGCCTCTGGGGCCAACGTCCTGACTTTC. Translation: CASSPPGQGASGANVLTF.

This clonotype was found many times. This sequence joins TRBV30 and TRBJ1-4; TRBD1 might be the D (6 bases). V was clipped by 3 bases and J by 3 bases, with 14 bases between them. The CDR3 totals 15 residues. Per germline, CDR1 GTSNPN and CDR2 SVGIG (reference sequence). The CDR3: CAWRWQGMANEKLFF. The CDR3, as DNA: TGTGCCTGGAGATGGCAGGGGATGGCTAATGAAAAACTGTTTTTT.

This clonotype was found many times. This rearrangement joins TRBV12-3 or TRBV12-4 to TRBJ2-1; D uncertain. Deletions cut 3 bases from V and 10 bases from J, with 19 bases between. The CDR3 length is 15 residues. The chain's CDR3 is CASSLEGSQAAEQFF. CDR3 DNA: TGTGCCAGCAGTTTGGAAGGCTCTCAGGCGGCAGAGCAGTTCTTC.

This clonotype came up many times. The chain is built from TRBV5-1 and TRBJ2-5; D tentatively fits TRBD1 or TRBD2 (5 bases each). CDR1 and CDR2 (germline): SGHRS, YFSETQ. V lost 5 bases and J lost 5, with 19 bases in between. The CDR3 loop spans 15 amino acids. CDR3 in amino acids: CASRLQGPFGETQYF. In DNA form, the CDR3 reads TGCGCCAGCAGGCTTCAGGGACCCTTTGGGGAGACCCAGTACTTC.

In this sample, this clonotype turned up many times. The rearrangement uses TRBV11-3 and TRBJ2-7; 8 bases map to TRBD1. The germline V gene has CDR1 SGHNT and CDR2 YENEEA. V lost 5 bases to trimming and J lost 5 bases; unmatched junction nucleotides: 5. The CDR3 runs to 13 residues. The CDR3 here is CASSVRTGHEQYF. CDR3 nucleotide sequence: TGTGCCAGCAGCGTCAGGACAGGGCACGAGCAGTACTTC.

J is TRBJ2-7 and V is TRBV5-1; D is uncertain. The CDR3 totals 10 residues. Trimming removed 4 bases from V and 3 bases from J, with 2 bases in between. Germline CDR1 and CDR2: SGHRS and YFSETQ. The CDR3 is CASSLYEQYF. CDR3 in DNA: TGCGCCAGCAGCCTCTACGAGCAGTACTTC.

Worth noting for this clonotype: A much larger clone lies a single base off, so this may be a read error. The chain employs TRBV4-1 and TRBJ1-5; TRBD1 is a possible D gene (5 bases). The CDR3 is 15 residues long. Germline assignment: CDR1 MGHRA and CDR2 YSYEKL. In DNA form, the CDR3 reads TGCGTCAGCAGCCAGAGGGGCGGACCCTATCAGCCCCAGCATTTT. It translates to CVSSQRGGPYQPQHF.

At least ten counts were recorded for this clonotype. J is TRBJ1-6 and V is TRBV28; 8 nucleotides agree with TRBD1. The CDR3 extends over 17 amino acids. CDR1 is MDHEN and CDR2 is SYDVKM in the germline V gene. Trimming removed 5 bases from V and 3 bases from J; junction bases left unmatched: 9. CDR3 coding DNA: TGTGCCAGCAGTATCCTGACAGGGGCAAACTATAATTCACCCCTCCACTTT. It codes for CASSILTGANYNSPLHF.